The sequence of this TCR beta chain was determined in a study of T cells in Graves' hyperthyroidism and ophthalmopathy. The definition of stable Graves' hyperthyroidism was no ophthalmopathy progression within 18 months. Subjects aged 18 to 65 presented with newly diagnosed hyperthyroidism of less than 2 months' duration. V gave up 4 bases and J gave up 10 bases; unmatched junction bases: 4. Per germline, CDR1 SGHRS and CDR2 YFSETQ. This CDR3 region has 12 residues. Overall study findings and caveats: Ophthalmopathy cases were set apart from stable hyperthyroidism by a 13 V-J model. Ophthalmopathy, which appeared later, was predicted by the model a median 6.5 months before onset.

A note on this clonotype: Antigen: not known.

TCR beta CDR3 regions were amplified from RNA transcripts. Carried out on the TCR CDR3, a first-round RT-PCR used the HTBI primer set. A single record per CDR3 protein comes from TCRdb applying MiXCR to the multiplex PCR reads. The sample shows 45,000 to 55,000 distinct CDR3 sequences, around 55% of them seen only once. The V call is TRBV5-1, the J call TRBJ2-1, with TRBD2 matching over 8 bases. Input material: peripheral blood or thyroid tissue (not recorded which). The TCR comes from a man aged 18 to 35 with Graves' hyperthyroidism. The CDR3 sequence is CASSVTSGEQFF. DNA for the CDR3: TGCGCCAGCAGCGTAACTAGCGGCGAGCAGTTCTTC.